This T cell receptor (beta chain) was identified in a study of beta chain features in type 1 diabetes. Germline V gives CDR1 MNHEY, CDR2 SMNVEV (reference sequence). There are 15 residues in the CDR3. V lost 2 bases to trimming and J lost 0 bases, with 8 bases between them. Findings of the study overall: In every one of the four CD4+ subsets, TCRB CDR3s were moderately but significantly shorter in Type 1 diabetes patients. For cells with high TCR expression, cDNA sequencing could yield over-representation.

Investigators reverse transcribed all isolated RNA, so they sequenced expressed TCRB transcripts. The repertoire was sequenced with immunoSEQ multiplex PCR; TCRdb's copy has only in-frame clones and lacks some. Altogether about 710,000 clones are present, roughly an eighth being singletons, with the ten largest covering 0.04%. This clone has more than one count but fewer than ten. Its antigen is unknown. The chain is built from TRBV27 and TRBJ2-1; no clear D gene. The sequenced material came from naive CD4+ T cells from blood. The sequence was obtained from a young man with type 1 diabetes. The DNA for the CDR3 is TGTGCCAGCAGTTTAGGCGGTAGCTCCTACAATGAGCAGTTCTTC. Amino acid sequence: CASSLGGSSYNEQFF.